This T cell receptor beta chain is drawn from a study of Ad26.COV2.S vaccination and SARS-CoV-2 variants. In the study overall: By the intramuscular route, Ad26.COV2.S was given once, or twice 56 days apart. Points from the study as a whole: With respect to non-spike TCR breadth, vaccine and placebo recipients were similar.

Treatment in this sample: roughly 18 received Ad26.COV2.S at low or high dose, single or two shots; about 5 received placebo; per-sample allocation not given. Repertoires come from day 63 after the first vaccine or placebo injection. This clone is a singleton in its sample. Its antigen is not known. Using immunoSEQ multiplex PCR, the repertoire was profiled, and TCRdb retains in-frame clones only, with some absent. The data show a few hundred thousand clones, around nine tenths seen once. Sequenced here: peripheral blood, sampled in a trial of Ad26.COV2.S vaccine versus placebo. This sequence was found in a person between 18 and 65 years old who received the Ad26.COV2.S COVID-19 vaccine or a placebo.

CDR3 nucleotide sequence: TGTGCCAGTAGTATAGTTCCGCGGGGGGCTAACTATGGCTACACCTTC. Translated, it gives CASSIVPRGANYGYTF. The V gene is TRBV19, the J gene TRBJ1-2, with D tentatively TRBD1 (5 bases). The ends were cut back, 1 base at V and 0 bases at J, with 12 bases in the middle. From germline, CDR1 is LNHDA and CDR2 SQIVND (reference sequence). The CDR3 contains 16 residues. The whole variable domain, remainder taken from reference TRBV19 and TRBJ1-2, is DGGITQSPKYLFRKEGQNVTLSCEQNLNHDAMYWYRQDPGQGLRLIYYSQIVNDFQKGDIAEGYSVSREKKESFPLTVTSAQKNPTAFYLCASSIVPRGANYGYTFGSGTRLTVV.